This TCR beta chain emerged from a study of blood T cell repertoires in COVID-19. Looking at the study overall: The United States, Italy and Spain were the sources of the acute and convalescent COVID-19 samples. PBMCs, B-cell-depleted T cells, or T cells provided the cDNA or gDNA that made up the material.

Authors' processing steps: Reference gene primer amplification gave nucleated cell count estimates. Sequenced by immunoSEQ multiplex PCR; TCRdb stores in-frame clones only, minus some. V and J calls plus clone size are reproduced from that table; the DNA served to infer D and trimming. This table has over 100,000 clones, around nine tenths appearing once. Germline V gene lookup returns CDR1 SGHVS and CDR2 FNYEAQ. The CDR3 is made up of 18 amino acids. In the case of this clone: The junction departs from the called germline gene at one end, perhaps through a read error. The sample contains more than one DNA sequence encoding this CDR3.

This chain uses TRBV7-6 with TRBJ2-6, with TRBD1 as a possible D gene (7 bases). The sequence derives from a middle-aged man with active COVID-19. The sequenced material came from peripheral blood. The CDR3 coding sequence is TGTGCCAGCAGCTTAGCGCGGGACAGAACCTCTGGGGCCAATGTCCTGACTTTC. It specifies CASSLARDRTSGANVLTF. The variable domain in full, completed from reference TRBV7-6 and TRBJ2-6, reads GAGVSQSPRYKVTKRGQDVALRCDPISGHVSLYWYRQALGQGPEFLTYFNYEAQQDKSGLPNDRFSAERPEGSISTLTIQRTEQRDSAMYRCASSLARDRTSGANVLTFGAGSRLTVL.